This T cell receptor (beta chain) derives from a study of shared clonotypes between healthy human individuals. General study results and limits: When compared with the clonotypes that were shared by all four sorted-subset donors, the non-shared clonotypes turned out to have lower generation probabilities. An anticipated effect of sequencing depth on clonotype sharing among donors was recognized.

Comment on this clone: Its antigen is undetermined.

Execution of the assay was at deep level. Clones were sequenced by immunoSEQ multiplex PCR, and TCRdb holds only the in-frame ones, with some missing. The table lists roughly 300,000 clones, over 75% of them singletons, with roughly 17% in the top ten. CDR1 and CDR2 from the germline V gene are SGHRS and YFSETQ. This CDR3 is 15 amino acids long. Trimming cost V 5 bases and J 3 bases, with 17 bases left between them. The chain carries TRBV5-1 and TRBJ2-5; D perhaps matches TRBD1 (6 bases). This clonotype originated in a man between 18 and 35 years old in good health. The specimen sequenced was memory CD8+ T cells sorted from blood. As to subset: CD45RO+ cells pooled with CCR7-negative TemRA cells. The CDR3 spells CASSPGQRREETQYF. In DNA, the CDR3 is TGCGCCAGCAGTCCAGGACAGAGGCGGGAAGAGACCCAGTACTTC. Drawing the rest from reference TRBV5-1 and TRBJ2-5, the complete variable domain is KAGVTQTPRYLIKTRGQQVTLSCSPISGHRSVSWYQQTPGQGLQFLFEYFSETQRNKGNFPGRFSGRQFSNSRSEMNVSTLELGDSALYLCASSPGQRREETQYFGPGTRLLVL.